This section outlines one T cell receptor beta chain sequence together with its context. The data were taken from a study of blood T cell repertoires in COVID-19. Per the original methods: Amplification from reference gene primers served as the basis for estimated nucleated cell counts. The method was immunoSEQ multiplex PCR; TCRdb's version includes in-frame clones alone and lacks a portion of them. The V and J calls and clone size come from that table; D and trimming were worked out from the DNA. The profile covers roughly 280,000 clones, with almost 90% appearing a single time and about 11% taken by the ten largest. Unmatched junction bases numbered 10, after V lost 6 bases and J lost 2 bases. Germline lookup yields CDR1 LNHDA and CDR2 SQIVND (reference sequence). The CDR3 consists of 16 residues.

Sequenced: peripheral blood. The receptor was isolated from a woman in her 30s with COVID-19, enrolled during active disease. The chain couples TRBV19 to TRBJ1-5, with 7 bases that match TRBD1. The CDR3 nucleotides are TGTGCCAGTAGGACAGGGTTGGGTGCAGGCAATCAGCCCCAGCATTTT. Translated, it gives CASRTGLGAGNQPQHF. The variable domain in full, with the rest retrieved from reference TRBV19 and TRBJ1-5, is DGGITQSPKYLFRKEGQNVTLSCEQNLNHDAMYWYRQDPGQGLRLIYYSQIVNDFQKGDIAEGYSVSREKKESFPLTVTSAQKNPTAFYLCASRTGLGAGNQPQHFGDGTRLSIL.